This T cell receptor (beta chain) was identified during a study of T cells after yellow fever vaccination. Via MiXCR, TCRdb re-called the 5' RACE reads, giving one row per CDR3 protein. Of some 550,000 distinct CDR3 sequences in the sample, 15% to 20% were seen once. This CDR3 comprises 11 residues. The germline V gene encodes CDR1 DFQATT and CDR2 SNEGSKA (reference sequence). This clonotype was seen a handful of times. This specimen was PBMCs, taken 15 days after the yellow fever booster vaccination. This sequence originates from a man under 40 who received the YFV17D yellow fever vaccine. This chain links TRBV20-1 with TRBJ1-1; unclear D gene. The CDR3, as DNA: TGCCCTGCCGGAGGTGGGACTGAAGCTTTCTTT. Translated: CPAGGGTEAFF.